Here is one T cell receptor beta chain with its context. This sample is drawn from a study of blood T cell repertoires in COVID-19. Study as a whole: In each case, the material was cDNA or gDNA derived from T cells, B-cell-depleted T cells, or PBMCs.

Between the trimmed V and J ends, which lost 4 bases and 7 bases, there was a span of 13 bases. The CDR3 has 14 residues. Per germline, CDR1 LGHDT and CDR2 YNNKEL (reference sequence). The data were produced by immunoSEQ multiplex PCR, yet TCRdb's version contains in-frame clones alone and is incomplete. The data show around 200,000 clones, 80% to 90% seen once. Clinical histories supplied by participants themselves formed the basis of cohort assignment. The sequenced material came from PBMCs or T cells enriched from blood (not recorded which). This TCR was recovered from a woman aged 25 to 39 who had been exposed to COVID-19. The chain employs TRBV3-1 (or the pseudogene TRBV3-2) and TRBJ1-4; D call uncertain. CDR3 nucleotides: TGTGCCAGCAGCCGCGGGGAAGTAGGTGAAAAACTGTTTTTT. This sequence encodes CASSRGEVGEKLFF.